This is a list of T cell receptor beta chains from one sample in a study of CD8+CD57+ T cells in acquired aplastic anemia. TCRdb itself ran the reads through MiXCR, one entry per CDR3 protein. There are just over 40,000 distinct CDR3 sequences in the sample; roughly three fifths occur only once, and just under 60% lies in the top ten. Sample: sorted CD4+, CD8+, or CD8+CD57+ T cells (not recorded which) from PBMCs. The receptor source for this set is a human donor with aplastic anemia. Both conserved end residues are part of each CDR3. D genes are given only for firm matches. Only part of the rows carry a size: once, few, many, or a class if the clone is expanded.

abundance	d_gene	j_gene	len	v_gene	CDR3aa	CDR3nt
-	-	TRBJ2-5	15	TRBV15	CATSRGTRGRETQYF	TGTGCCACCAGCAGGGGGACTCGGGGTAGAGAGACCCAGTACTTC
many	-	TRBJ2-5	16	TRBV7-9	CASSSPSGQHQETQYF	TGTGCCAGCAGCTCCCCCTCGGGACAACATCAAGAGACCCAGTACTTC
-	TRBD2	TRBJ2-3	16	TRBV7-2	CASSLAPTGGRDTQYF	TGTGCCAGCAGCTTAGCCCCAACGGGGGGACGCGATACGCAGTATTTT
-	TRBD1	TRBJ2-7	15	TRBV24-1	CATSDPGQGEVEQYF	TGTGCCACCAGTGATCCGGGACAGGGGGAGGTTGAGCAGTACTTC
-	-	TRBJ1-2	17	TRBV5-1	CASCATSDPGHYYGYTF	-
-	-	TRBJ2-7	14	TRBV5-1	CASPWRAGSYEQYF	TGCGCCAGCCCATGGAGGGCAGGCTCCTACGAGCAGTACTTC
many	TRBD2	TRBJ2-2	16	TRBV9	CASSVGTSAYTGELFF	TGTGCCAGCAGCGTCGGGACTAGCGCCTACACCGGGGAGCTGTTTTTT
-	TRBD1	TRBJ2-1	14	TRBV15	CATTVGGWYNEQFF	TGTGCCACCACAGTAGGGGGCTGGTACAATGAGCAGTTCTTC
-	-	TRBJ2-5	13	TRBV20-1	CSAAGQPQETQYF	TGCAGTGCCGCCGGACAGCCCCAAGAGACCCAGTACTTC
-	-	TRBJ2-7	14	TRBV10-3	CAISEPVGEDEQYF	TGTGCCATCAGTGAGCCCGTGGGGGAAGACGAGCAGTACTTC
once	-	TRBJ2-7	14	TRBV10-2	CASSELLDSYEQYF	TGCGCCAGCAGTGAGCTATTGGATTCCTACGAGCAGTACTTC
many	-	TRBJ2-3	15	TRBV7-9	CASNFGTMSTDTQYF	TGTGCCAGCAACTTCGGGACGATGAGCACAGATACGCAGTATTTT
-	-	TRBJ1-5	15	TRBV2	CASSEGVYSNQPQHF	TGTGCCAGCAGTGAGGGGGTGTATAGCAATCAGCCCCAGCATTTT
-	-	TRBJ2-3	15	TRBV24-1	CATRDQDSYTDTQYF	TGTGCCACCAGAGATCAGGACAGTTACACAGATACGCAGTATTTT
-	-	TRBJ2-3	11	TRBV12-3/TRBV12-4	CASTGRDTQYF	TGTGCCAGCACCGGTCGAGATACGCAGTATTTT
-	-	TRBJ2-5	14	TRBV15	CATSRDNRGETQYF	TGTGCCACCAGCAGAGATAATAGAGGGGAGACCCAGTACTTC
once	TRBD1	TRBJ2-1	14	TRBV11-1	CASSSTGENNEQFF	TGTGCCAGCAGCTCGACAGGGGAAAACAATGAGCAGTTCTTC
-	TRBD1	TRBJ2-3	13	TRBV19	CASQGASTDTQYF	TGTGCCAGTCAGGGGGCTAGCACAGATACGCAGTATTTT
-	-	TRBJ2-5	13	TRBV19	CASSMGGLETQYF	TGTGCCAGTAGTATGGGGGGATTGGAGACCCAGTACTTC
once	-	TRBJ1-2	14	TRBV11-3	CASSLRRQDYGYTF	TGTGCCAGCAGCTTAAGGCGGCAGGACTATGGCTACACCTTC
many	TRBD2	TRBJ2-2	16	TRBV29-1	CSVEGLAGFKAGELFF	TGCAGCGTTGAGGGACTAGCGGGGTTCAAGGCCGGGGAGCTGTTTTTT
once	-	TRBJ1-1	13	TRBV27	CASSLSGGTEAFF	TGTGCCAGCAGTTTATCGGGGGGAACTGAAGCTTTCTTT
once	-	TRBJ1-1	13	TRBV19	CASSGTRNTEAFF	TGTGCCAGTAGTGGCACCCGGAACACTGAAGCTTTCTTT
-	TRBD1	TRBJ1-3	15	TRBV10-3	CAIVGTGGSGNTIYF	TGTGCCATCGTGGGGACAGGGGGATCTGGAAACACCATATATTTT
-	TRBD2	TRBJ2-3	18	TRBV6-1	CASSESEVSGPSTDTQYF	TGTGCCAGCAGTGAATCAGAGGTTAGCGGGCCCAGCACAGATACGCAGTATTTT
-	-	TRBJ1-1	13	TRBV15	CATSRDRNTEAFF	TGTGCCACCAGCAGAGACCGGAACACTGAAGCTTTCTTT
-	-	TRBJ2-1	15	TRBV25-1	CASSESLGGESEQFF	TGTGCCAGCAGTGAATCCCTAGGCGGGGAAAGTGAGCAGTTCTTC
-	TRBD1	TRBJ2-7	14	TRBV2	CASGLTGGYYEQYF	TGTGCCAGCGGTCTGACAGGGGGCTACTACGAGCAGTACTTC